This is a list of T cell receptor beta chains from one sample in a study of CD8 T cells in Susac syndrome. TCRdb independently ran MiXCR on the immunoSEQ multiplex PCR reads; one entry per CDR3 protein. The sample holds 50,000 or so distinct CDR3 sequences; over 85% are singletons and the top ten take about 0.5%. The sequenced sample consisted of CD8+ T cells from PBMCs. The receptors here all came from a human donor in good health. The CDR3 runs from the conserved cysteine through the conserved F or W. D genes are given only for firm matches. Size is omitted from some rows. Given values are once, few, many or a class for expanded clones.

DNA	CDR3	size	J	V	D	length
TGTGCCAGCAGCCCGGGCCCTTATTACGAGCAGTACTTC	CASSPGPYYEQYF	-	TRBJ2-7	TRBV7-2	-	13
TGCGCCAGCAGCTCGGGACTTTTCGACTCCTACGAGCAGTACTTC	CASSSGLFDSYEQYF	-	TRBJ2-7	TRBV5-1	-	15
TGTGCCAGCAGCGTCTCCGGGACAGGGACTAGCACAGATACGCAGTTTTTT	CASSVSGTGTSTDTQFF	-	TRBJ2-3	TRBV28	-	17
TGTGCCAGCAGCCAACCCCATGGAGAAAACATTCAGTACTTC	CASSQPHGENIQYF	-	TRBJ2-4	TRBV3-1	-	14
TGTGCCTGGGGAGGTGGATACTCCTACGAGCAGTACTTC	CAWGGGYSYEQYF	-	TRBJ2-7	TRBV30	-	13
TGCGCCAGTAGGACTAGCCTTTCACTCTCCTACGAGCAGTACTTC	CASRTSLSLSYEQYF	-	TRBJ2-7	TRBV5-1	TRBD2	15
TGTGCCAGCTCCCAGGAAGAGACCCAGTACTTC	CASSQEETQYF	-	TRBJ2-5	TRBV18	-	11
TGTGCCAGTACCTCGTCGGGATTCACTGAAGCTTTCTTT	CASTSSGFTEAFF	-	TRBJ1-1	TRBV19	-	13
TGTGCCACCCGGGCAGGGACAGCGGAAGAGACCCAGTACTTC	CATRAGTAEETQYF	-	TRBJ2-5	TRBV24-1	TRBD1	14
TGCAGCGTTGTTTGGCTAGCGGACGACCAAGAGACCCAGTACTTC	CSVVWLADDQETQYF	-	TRBJ2-5	TRBV29-1	TRBD2	15
TGTGCCACCAGCAGTCAACGAGGACTAGCGGGCACAGATACGCAGTATTTT	CATSSQRGLAGTDTQYF	-	TRBJ2-3	TRBV15	TRBD2	17
TGCAGCGTTGAGTCGCGGATCTCCTACGAGCAGTACTTC	CSVESRISYEQYF	-	TRBJ2-7	TRBV29-1	-	13
TGCAGCGTTGAGGACAGGGTATCCTACGAGCAGTACTTC	CSVEDRVSYEQYF	once	TRBJ2-7	TRBV29-1	TRBD1	13
TGTGCCAGTTGGGGCCAGGCATATGGCTACACCTTC	CASWGQAYGYTF	-	TRBJ1-2	TRBV2	-	12
TGTGCCAGCAGCCTCGCTAGCGGCTATGAGGAGTACTTC	CASSLASGYEEYF	-	TRBJ2-7	TRBV7-8	TRBD2	13
TGCAGCGTTGCGGCAGGGGGTGAAAAACTGTTTTTT	CSVAAGGEKLFF	-	TRBJ1-4	TRBV29-1	TRBD1	12
TGCAGCGCCACAGGGGGCTCGGGCGAGCAGTACTTC	CSATGGSGEQYF	-	TRBJ2-7	TRBV29-1	TRBD1	12
TGTGCCAGCAGTGAAGTAGCGGGATCCTACAATGAGCAGTTCTTC	CASSEVAGSYNEQFF	-	TRBJ2-1	TRBV2	TRBD2	15
TGTGCCACCAGCAGAGATGAGGCGAGGAACACCGGGGAGCTGTTTTTT	CATSRDEARNTGELFF	-	TRBJ2-2	TRBV15	-	16
TGTGCCAGCATTTCCGGGACAGTCACCTACAATGAGCAGTTCTTC	CASISGTVTYNEQFF	-	TRBJ2-1	TRBV2	TRBD1	15
TGCAGCGTTAAAGACAGAAACGAGCAGTACTTC	CSVKDRNEQYF	once	TRBJ2-7	TRBV29-1	-	11
TGTGCCAGCAGTTTCCAGCGGCCCTACGAGCAGTACTTC	CASSFQRPYEQYF	-	TRBJ2-7	TRBV27	-	13
TGTGCCAGCAGTGAAGTTGTAGAGGAGGACCTCTACGAGCAGTACTTC	CASSEVVEEDLYEQYF	-	TRBJ2-7	TRBV2	-	16
TGTGCCAGTTCGGACAGCGTGACCTCTGGGGCCAACGTCCTGACTTTC	CASSDSVTSGANVLTF	-	TRBJ2-6	TRBV4-2	-	16
TGTGCCAGCAGTTTTGGAGGACCCGACTACGAGCAGTACTTC	CASSFGGPDYEQYF	-	TRBJ2-7	TRBV27	-	14
TGCAGCGTTGAAACAGCGGGGGCTGGCACAGATACGCAGTATTTT	CSVETAGAGTDTQYF	-	TRBJ2-3	TRBV29-1	TRBD2	15
TGCGCCAGCAGCTTGGCAGGCTACCCGAGCAATGAGCAGTTCTTC	CASSLAGYPSNEQFF	-	TRBJ2-1	TRBV5-1	-	15
TGTGCCAGCAGCTCCGCGGAGGCAGGGTGGGAGACCCAGTACTTC	CASSSAEAGWETQYF	-	TRBJ2-5	TRBV7-9	-	15
TGTGCCAGCAGTGGCCGTGGGGATAGGAGGTTCAATGAGCAGTTCTTC	CASSGRGDRRFNEQFF	-	TRBJ2-1	TRBV2	-	16